The rows below give T cell receptor beta chains drawn from one sample of a study of cytomegalovirus exposure and HLA in healthy donors. Libraries were prepared by immunoSEQ multiplex PCR; TCRdb keeps only in-frame clonotypes and omits some of them. The data show over 200,000 clones, about 91% seen once. Material: PBMCs. The receptors shown here come from a woman in her late teens or twenties in good health and CMV-seronegative. The CDR3 runs from the conserved cysteine through the conserved F or W. Each record gives: V gene, J gene, D gene, clone size, CDR3 protein, CDR3 DNA. A D gene is named only where the DNA matches it firmly. Rows give clone size only sometimes, using once, few, many, or a class for an expanded clone.

v_gene: TRBV9; j_gene: TRBJ2-3; d_gene: TRBD2; abundance: -; CDR3aa: CASSGLAGGSTDTQYF; CDR3nt: TGTGCCAGCAGCGGATTAGCGGGAGGGAGCACAGATACGCAGTATTTT
v_gene: TRBV27; j_gene: TRBJ2-2; d_gene: -; abundance: -; CDR3aa: CASSAGQLNTGELFF; CDR3nt: TGTGCCAGCAGTGCAGGACAGCTGAACACCGGGGAGCTGTTTTTT
v_gene: TRBV6-6; j_gene: TRBJ1-5; d_gene: -; abundance: -; CDR3aa: CASTPPPGDHQPQHF; CDR3nt: TGTGCCAGCACCCCGCCCCCCGGGGATCACCAGCCCCAGCATTTT
v_gene: TRBV2; j_gene: TRBJ2-1; d_gene: TRBD2; abundance: few; CDR3aa: CASRTSGRAPEQFF; CDR3nt: TGTGCCAGCAGGACTAGCGGGAGAGCTCCGGAGCAGTTCTTC
v_gene: TRBV29-1; j_gene: TRBJ2-6; d_gene: -; abundance: -; CDR3aa: CSVRISGANVLTF; CDR3nt: TGCAGCGTCCGTATATCTGGGGCCAACGTCCTGACTTTC
v_gene: TRBV5-4; j_gene: TRBJ1-2; d_gene: TRBD1; abundance: -; CDR3aa: CASSSPGQGDPNYGYTF; CDR3nt: TGTGCCAGCAGCAGCCCGGGACAGGGTGATCCAAACTATGGCTACACCTTC
v_gene: TRBV4-3; j_gene: TRBJ2-3; d_gene: -; abundance: -; CDR3aa: CASSQAAISDTQYF; CDR3nt: TGCGCCAGCAGCCAGGCGGCTATATCAGATACGCAGTATTTT
v_gene: TRBV4-1; j_gene: TRBJ2-7; d_gene: TRBD1; abundance: once; CDR3aa: CASSSIGTGSYEQYF; CDR3nt: TGCGCCAGCAGCTCAATTGGGACAGGGTCCTACGAGCAGTACTTC
v_gene: TRBV7-9; j_gene: TRBJ2-7; d_gene: -; abundance: -; CDR3aa: CASSLGVQNYEQYF; CDR3nt: TGTGCCAGCAGCTTAGGTGTACAGAACTACGAGCAGTACTTC
v_gene: TRBV7-9; j_gene: TRBJ2-6; d_gene: TRBD1; abundance: -; CDR3aa: CASSQGAGANVLTF; CDR3nt: TGTGCCAGCTCGCAGGGGGCTGGGGCCAACGTCCTGACTTTC
v_gene: TRBV4-1; j_gene: TRBJ1-1; d_gene: -; abundance: few; CDR3aa: CASSQEEAPEAFF; CDR3nt: TGCGCCAGCAGCCAAGAGGAAGCGCCAGAAGCTTTCTTT
v_gene: TRBV14; j_gene: TRBJ2-7; d_gene: -; abundance: -; CDR3aa: CASSPGSWRTYEQYF; CDR3nt: TGTGCCAGCAGTCCAGGATCCTGGCGAACCTACGAGCAGTACTTC
v_gene: TRBV12-2; j_gene: TRBJ2-7; d_gene: -; abundance: once; CDR3aa: CASRPQAGGAYEQYF; CDR3nt: TGTGCAAGTCGCCCCCAAGCGGGAGGGGCCTACGAGCAGTACTTC
v_gene: TRBV11-2; j_gene: TRBJ2-7; d_gene: -; abundance: -; CDR3aa: CASSLGFEGAYEQYF; CDR3nt: TGTGCCAGCAGCTTAGGTTTTGAAGGGGCCTACGAGCAGTACTTC
v_gene: TRBV19; j_gene: TRBJ1-2; d_gene: -; abundance: -; CDR3aa: CASTGKDTPGYGYTF; CDR3nt: TGTGCCAGTACCGGAAAGGACACCCCAGGATATGGCTACACCTTC
v_gene: TRBV5-4; j_gene: TRBJ2-7; d_gene: TRBD1; abundance: -; CDR3aa: CASSLDRGAHEQYF; CDR3nt: TGTGCCAGCAGCTTGGACAGGGGGGCCCACGAGCAGTACTTC
v_gene: TRBV7-3; j_gene: TRBJ2-2; d_gene: TRBD1; abundance: -; CDR3aa: CASSDHRGLTGELFF; CDR3nt: TGTGCCAGCAGCGACCACAGGGGGCTCACCGGGGAGCTGTTTTTT
v_gene: TRBV21-1; j_gene: TRBJ2-1; d_gene: -; abundance: -; CDR3aa: CAITGGSSGSLSYNEQFF; CDR3nt: TGTGCCATCACGGGGGGGTCTAGCGGGAGCCTCTCCTACAATGAGCAGTTCTTC
v_gene: TRBV9; j_gene: TRBJ2-7; d_gene: TRBD1; abundance: once; CDR3aa: CASSVGDRGLEQYF; CDR3nt: TGTGCCAGCAGCGTAGGGGACAGGGGGCTCGAGCAGTACTTC
v_gene: TRBV9; j_gene: TRBJ1-3; d_gene: -; abundance: once; CDR3aa: CASSAWELAGNTIYF; CDR3nt: TGTGCCAGCAGCGCCTGGGAGTTGGCCGGAAACACCATATATTTT
v_gene: TRBV6-1; j_gene: TRBJ2-2; d_gene: -; abundance: -; CDR3aa: CASSGKGWYTGELFF; CDR3nt: TGTGCCAGCAGTGGAAAGGGGTGGTACACCGGGGAGCTGTTTTTT
v_gene: TRBV13; j_gene: TRBJ1-3; d_gene: TRBD1; abundance: -; CDR3aa: CASSSRGLGSGNTIYF; CDR3nt: TGTGCCAGCAGCTCCAGGGGGCTTGGCTCTGGAAACACCATATATTTT
v_gene: TRBV5-4; j_gene: TRBJ2-1; d_gene: -; abundance: -; CDR3aa: CASSPLVGVNEQFF; CDR3nt: TGTGCCAGCAGCCCCTTGGTAGGGGTAAATGAGCAGTTCTTC
v_gene: TRBV28; j_gene: TRBJ2-7; d_gene: -; abundance: -; CDR3aa: CASRLTDSYEQYF; CDR3nt: TGTGCCAGCAGACTGACAGACTCCTACGAGCAGTACTTC
v_gene: TRBV5-1; j_gene: TRBJ2-2; d_gene: -; abundance: -; CDR3aa: CASTVPPGELFF; CDR3nt: TGCGCCAGCACCGTCCCCCCTGGGGAGCTGTTTTTT
v_gene: TRBV7-8; j_gene: TRBJ2-3; d_gene: TRBD2; abundance: -; CDR3aa: CASSSLSGSADTQYF; CDR3nt: TGTGCCAGCAGCTCGCTTAGCGGGAGCGCAGATACGCAGTATTTT
v_gene: TRBV27; j_gene: TRBJ1-1; d_gene: -; abundance: -; CDR3aa: CASSFRQSNTEAFF; CDR3nt: TGTGCCAGCAGTTTTCGACAGAGCAACACTGAAGCTTTCTTT
v_gene: TRBV27; j_gene: TRBJ2-7; d_gene: TRBD2; abundance: -; CDR3aa: CASSSELAASYEQYF; CDR3nt: TGTGCCAGCAGTTCTGAACTAGCGGCCTCATACGAGCAGTACTTC
v_gene: TRBV5-1; j_gene: TRBJ2-1; d_gene: -; abundance: -; CDR3aa: CASSLDSHEQFF; CDR3nt: TGCGCCAGCAGCTTGGATTCTCATGAGCAGTTCTTC
v_gene: TRBV2; j_gene: TRBJ2-1; d_gene: -; abundance: -; CDR3aa: CASSRVEEQFF; CDR3nt: TGTGCCAGCAGCCGAGTGGAGGAGCAGTTCTTC
v_gene: TRBV5-4; j_gene: TRBJ2-1; d_gene: -; abundance: -; CDR3aa: CASSFSPNEQFF; CDR3nt: TGTGCCAGCAGCTTTAGCCCCAATGAGCAGTTCTTC
v_gene: TRBV6-6; j_gene: TRBJ1-2; d_gene: TRBD1; abundance: once; CDR3aa: CASSPPGQGRSGYTF; CDR3nt: TGTGCCAGCAGTCCCCCGGGACAGGGAAGAAGCGGCTACACCTTC
v_gene: TRBV19; j_gene: TRBJ1-2; d_gene: -; abundance: -; CDR3aa: CASQDGVLNYGYTF; CDR3nt: TGTGCCAGCCAGGACGGGGTTCTTAACTATGGCTACACCTTC
v_gene: TRBV7-2; j_gene: TRBJ2-7; d_gene: TRBD2; abundance: -; CDR3aa: CASSLGGGRTYEQYF; CDR3nt: TGTGCCAGCAGCTTAGGGGGCGGGAGGACCTACGAGCAGTACTTC
v_gene: TRBV10-2; j_gene: TRBJ2-7; d_gene: TRBD2; abundance: -; CDR3aa: CASSDTVTSGLNEQYF; CDR3nt: TGCGCCAGCAGCGACACTGTAACTAGCGGGCTAAACGAGCAGTACTTC
v_gene: TRBV5-4; j_gene: TRBJ2-7; d_gene: TRBD1; abundance: -; CDR3aa: CASSLPSRDRTF; CDR3nt: TGTGCCAGCAGCTTGCCGTCCCGGGACAGGACCTTC
v_gene: TRBV15; j_gene: TRBJ2-7; d_gene: TRBD2; abundance: -; CDR3aa: CATSRLSGRDYEQYF; CDR3nt: TGTGCCACCAGCAGACTTAGCGGGAGAGATTACGAGCAGTACTTC
v_gene: TRBV28; j_gene: TRBJ1-4; d_gene: -; abundance: once; CDR3aa: CAINRGGGGEKLFF; CDR3nt: TGTGCCATCAACCGCGGGGGTGGAGGGGAAAAACTGTTTTTT
v_gene: TRBV28; j_gene: TRBJ1-1; d_gene: -; abundance: few; CDR3aa: CASSLADLILNTEAFF; CDR3nt: TGTGCCAGCAGCCTAGCAGACCTTATTCTGAACACTGAAGCTTTCTTT
v_gene: TRBV27; j_gene: TRBJ2-1; d_gene: -; abundance: once; CDR3aa: CASSLEQLPRYNEQFF; CDR3nt: TGTGCCAGCAGTTTAGAACAGCTACCTCGCTACAATGAGCAGTTCTTC
v_gene: TRBV28; j_gene: TRBJ1-1; d_gene: -; abundance: -; CDR3aa: CASSPPRNTEAFF; CDR3nt: TGTGCCAGCAGTCCCCCGCGAAACACTGAAGCTTTCTTT
v_gene: TRBV4-1; j_gene: TRBJ1-1; d_gene: -; abundance: -; CDR3aa: CASSQVTGEAFF; CDR3nt: TGCGCCAGCAGCCAAGTGACAGGTGAAGCTTTCTTT
v_gene: TRBV7-9; j_gene: TRBJ2-3; d_gene: TRBD1; abundance: -; CDR3aa: CASSRRDRGGDTQYF; CDR3nt: TGTGCCAGCAGCCGCCGGGACAGGGGGGGAGATACGCAGTATTTT
v_gene: TRBV4-2; j_gene: TRBJ2-1; d_gene: -; abundance: -; CDR3aa: CASSQQAYNEQFF; CDR3nt: TGTGCCAGCAGCCAACAGGCCTACAATGAGCAGTTCTTC
v_gene: TRBV7-9; j_gene: TRBJ2-1; d_gene: TRBD2; abundance: -; CDR3aa: CASSSPRLAGGSYNEQFF; CDR3nt: TGTGCCAGCAGCTCGCCTCGACTAGCGGGAGGCTCCTACAATGAGCAGTTCTTC
v_gene: TRBV18; j_gene: TRBJ2-1; d_gene: -; abundance: once; CDR3aa: CASSPEGNEQFF; CDR3nt: TGTGCCAGCTCACCAGAGGGCAATGAGCAGTTCTTC
v_gene: TRBV5-6; j_gene: TRBJ2-7; d_gene: TRBD2; abundance: once; CDR3aa: CASSLGLAGASRPEQYF; CDR3nt: TGTGCCAGCAGCTTGGGTCTAGCGGGAGCTTCCCGCCCCGAGCAGTACTTC
v_gene: TRBV4-1; j_gene: TRBJ2-7; d_gene: TRBD1; abundance: -; CDR3aa: CASRQVTGTAGEQYF; CDR3nt: TGCGCCAGCAGACAAGTGACAGGGACCGCCGGCGAGCAGTACTTC
v_gene: TRBV6-5; j_gene: TRBJ1-1; d_gene: -; abundance: -; CDR3aa: CASSYSTGRGSTEAFF; CDR3nt: TGTGCCAGCAGTTACTCAACAGGGAGAGGGAGCACTGAAGCTTTCTTT
v_gene: TRBV27; j_gene: TRBJ2-7; d_gene: -; abundance: -; CDR3aa: CASSLYTGTTSEQYF; CDR3nt: TGTGCCAGCAGTTTATACACAGGGACTACGTCCGAGCAGTACTTC
v_gene: TRBV12-5; j_gene: TRBJ1-2; d_gene: TRBD1; abundance: -; CDR3aa: CASGLIQGNYGYTF; CDR3nt: TGTGCTAGTGGTTTGATACAGGGGAACTATGGCTACACCTTC
v_gene: TRBV11-1; j_gene: TRBJ1-1; d_gene: TRBD1; abundance: -; CDR3aa: CASSLARGPSTEAFF; CDR3nt: TGTGCCAGCAGCTTAGCGAGGGGGCCGAGCACTGAAGCTTTCTTT
v_gene: TRBV7-9; j_gene: TRBJ2-1; d_gene: -; abundance: -; CDR3aa: CASSLLGSNEQFF; CDR3nt: TGTGCCAGCAGCTTACTTGGCAGTAATGAGCAGTTCTTC
v_gene: TRBV7-2; j_gene: TRBJ2-4; d_gene: -; abundance: few; CDR3aa: CASSLGSAKNIQYF; CDR3nt: TGTGCCAGCAGCTTAGGTAGCGCCAAAAACATTCAGTACTTC